What follows are 10 T cell receptor beta chains derived from one specimen sequenced in a study of regulatory T cells in long-lasting Graves disease. Time point noted: newly diagnosed GD, antithyroid drugs for less than 3 months. Making the TCR library involved RNA that had been extracted from PBMCs. CDR3-region Arm-PCR and iRepertoire HTBI primers produced the TCR beta libraries. MiXCR, applied by TCRdb to the multiplex PCR reads, yields one record per CDR3 protein. The sample yields 560,000 or so distinct CDR3 sequences, more than 15% seen once. This sample also belongs to another study, concerning T cells in Graves' hyperthyroidism and ophthalmopathy.

This sample comprised peripheral blood mononuclear cells (PBMCs), obtained at new diagnosis, from a patient treated with antithyroid drugs. These receptors were obtained from a man between 18 and 29 years old with Graves disease.

This clonotype occurred a few times. V is TRBV10-3 and J is TRBJ2-4; D not certain. Per the germline V gene, CDR1 is ENHRY and CDR2 is SYGVKD. V was trimmed by 6 bases and J by 6 bases, leaving 12 bases between them. The CDR3 consists of 13 residues. The CDR3 DNA reads TGTGCCATCAGAGACCTCCTAGTAAACATTCAGTACTTC. This codes for CAIRDLLVNIQYF.

CDR3 protein: CASSVLDANTEAFF. The DNA for the CDR3 is TGTGCCAGCAGCGTTTTGGATGCGAACACTGAAGCTTTCTTT. The chain uses TRBV9 and TRBJ1-1, with no clear D. Trimming shortened V by 2 bases and J by 1 base, and 9 bases separated the two germline ends. The CDR3 consists of 14 residues. CDR1 is SGDLS, CDR2 YYNGEE, per germline.

The sample holds a few counts of this clonotype. The chain carries TRBV9 and TRBJ2-3, with 7 nucleotides matching TRBD2. The CDR3 has 15 amino acids. Looked up from germline, CDR1 is SGDLS and CDR2 is YYNGEE. Trimming took 0 bases from V and 8 from J; bases not matched to a gene: 9. The CDR3 DNA is TGTGCCAGCAGCGTAGGGCCTAGCGGAACTCCTACGCAGTATTTT. This gives the protein CASSVGPSGTPTQYF.

The gene calls are TRBV5-4 and TRBJ1-3; D is uncertain. Trimming stripped 3 bases from V and 4 bases from J, with 11 bases between. The CDR3 is made up of 14 amino acids. The germline V gene encodes CDR1 SGHNT and CDR2 YYREEE (reference sequence). Here the CDR3 reads CASSSFVDGNTIYF. The CDR3 nucleotides are TGTGCCAGCAGCTCATTCGTAGACGGAAACACCATATATTTT.

This clonotype was found a few times. This rearrangement joins TRBV4-1 to TRBJ2-1; D is tentatively TRBD1 or TRBD2 (5 bases each). Germline CDR1 reads MGHRA; CDR2 reads YSYEKL. The CDR3 totals 15 residues. Trimming left V 1 base short and J 8 bases short, with 15 bases between. CDR3 bases: TGCGCCAGCAGCCAAGGGGGGTCCCGAAGGGATGAGCAGTTCTTC. It yields the protein CASSQGGSRRDEQFF.

Concerning this clonotype: A much larger clone differs by one base, so this may be a read error. This chain's CDR3 is CASSQEERQILETQYF. CDR3 DNA sequence: TGTGCCAGCAGCCAAGAAGAGAGACAAATTTTGGAGACCCAGTACTTC. The chain is built from TRBV3-1 and TRBJ2-5; D not certain. The CDR3 has 16 residues. V was trimmed by 0 bases and J by 5 bases, leaving 16 bases between them. Per germline, CDR1 LGHDT and CDR2 YNNKEL (reference sequence).

This clonotype occurred a few times. The chain carries TRBV9 and TRBJ2-3; D possibly corresponds to TRBD2 (5 bases). The CDR3 has 13 residues. With 3 bases removed from V and 4 bases from J, the gap between germline ends came to 9 bases. The germline V gene has CDR1 SGDLS and CDR2 YYNGEE. The CDR3 coding sequence is TGTGCCAGCAGCGGTACACTAGCAGATACGCAGTATTTT. Translated, it gives CASSGTLADTQYF.

Many counts were recorded for this clonotype. The chain joins TRBV28 to TRBJ2-3; 8 bases agree with TRBD2. In germline, CDR1 is MDHEN, CDR2 SYDVKM. CDR3 length equals 15 residues. With V trimmed by 6 bases and J by 0 bases, 5 bases remained unmatched. The CDR3 loop is CASRPGLGSTDTQYF. The CDR3 bases are TGTGCCAGCAGACCGGGACTAGGGAGCACAGATACGCAGTATTTT.

This clonotype was seen repeatedly, ten times or more. This chain uses TRBV12-3 or TRBV12-4 with TRBJ1-1; D ambiguous. V was trimmed by 5 bases and J by 3 bases, leaving 10 bases between them. This CDR3 is built from 13 residues. The CDR3 loop reads CASSSKRDTEAFF. CDR3 sequence (DNA): TGTGCCAGCAGTAGTAAGAGAGACACTGAAGCTTTCTTT.

This clonotype has ten or more counts. The gene calls are TRBV11-2 and TRBJ2-5; D possibly uses TRBD1 or TRBD2 (5 bases each). Trimming stripped 5 bases from V and 14 bases from J, with 21 bases between. The germline gives CDR1 SGHAT, CDR2 FQNNGV. The CDR3 runs to 13 residues. The CDR3 region has the DNA TGTGCCAGCAGCGAACCGCCCGGGACCGAGATCTACTTC. Its translation is CASSEPPGTEIYF.